A selection of T cell receptor beta chains follows, all from one sample in a study of identifying expanded T cells in peripheral blood. Some clones are missing from TCRdb's copy, which holds only in-frame ones; the method was immunoSEQ multiplex PCR. The repertoire has some 95,000 clones, around 87% of them found once; the top ten carry around 6%. Sequencing input: blood. The receptors originated from a person aged 18 to 75 in good health. Each CDR3 is given with its conserved first and last residue. Each record gives: J gene, D gene, V gene, clone size, CDR3 protein, CDR3 DNA. The D gene is left open where the match is weak. The size of a clone is reported for some rows only, either as once, few or many, or as a class for expanded clones.

>TRBJ2-7|-|TRBV9|few
CASSVAAGYEQYF
TGTGCCAGCAGCGTAGCGGCGGGATACGAGCAGTACTTC
>TRBJ1-1|-|TRBV6-1|-
CASRQGGYTEAFF
TGTGCCAGCAGACAGGGAGGGTACACTGAAGCTTTCTTT
>TRBJ2-3|-|TRBV9|-
CASSVAQGIDATDTQYF
TGTGCCAGCAGCGTAGCTCAGGGGATAGACGCGACGGATACGCAGTATTTT
>TRBJ2-3|-|TRBV20-1|-
CSASPTDTQYF
TGCAGTGCTAGCCCCACAGATACGCAGTATTTT
>TRBJ1-2|-|TRBV14|-
CASSQVIGGFSGYTF
TGTGCCAGCAGCCAAGTGATCGGAGGGTTTAGTGGCTACACCTTC
>TRBJ1-2|-|TRBV4-3|few
CASSQRARGSGYTF
TGCGCCAGCAGCCAGCGGGCCAGGGGAAGTGGCTACACCTTC
>TRBJ2-7|-|TRBV15|-
CATSRDRDYEQYF
TGTGCCACCAGCAGAGATCGGGACTACGAGCAGTACTTC
>TRBJ1-1|-|TRBV5-1|once
CASSLSRGEAFF
TGCGCCAGCAGCTTGTCGAGGGGGGAAGCTTTCTTT
>TRBJ1-2|-|TRBV21-1|-
CASSIKERRLNYGYTF
TGTGCCAGCAGCATCAAGGAACGGAGATTGAACTATGGCTACACCTTC
>TRBJ2-7|TRBD1|TRBV7-9|-
CASGSRDRVNEQYF
TGTGCCAGCGGATCCCGGGACAGGGTCAACGAGCAGTACTTC
>TRBJ1-2|-|TRBV27|-
CASSPRPGPYGYTF
TGTGCCAGCAGTCCACGCCCGGGACCCTATGGCTACACCTTC
>TRBJ1-1|TRBD1|TRBV11-3|-
CASSLDLTGEEMNTEAFF
TGTGCCAGCAGCTTAGATTTGACAGGGGAGGAAATGAACACTGAAGCTTTCTTT
>TRBJ1-2|TRBD1|TRBV7-9|-
CASSVTGGGYTF
TGTGCCAGCAGCGTGACAGGGGGAGGCTACACCTTC
>TRBJ2-5|TRBD1|TRBV6-5|-
CASRTHRGPQETQYF
TGTGCCAGCAGGACGCACAGGGGACCCCAAGAGACCCAGTACTTC
>TRBJ2-3|-|TRBV7-9|-
CASSLNTGTDTQYF
TGTGCCAGCAGCTTAAACACTGGAACAGATACGCAGTATTTT
>TRBJ1-1|TRBD1|TRBV7-2|-
CASSLVRGGGTEAFF
TGTGCCAGCAGCTTAGTCAGGGGGGGAGGAACTGAAGCTTTCTTT
>TRBJ2-5|-|TRBV19|-
CASRRQGAGVGETQYF
TGTGCCAGTAGGAGACAGGGAGCGGGGGTAGGGGAGACCCAGTACTTC
>TRBJ2-3|-|TRBV4-3|-
CASSLAYTDTQYF
TGCGCCAGCAGCCTAGCATACACAGATACGCAGTATTTT
>TRBJ1-4|-|TRBV5-1|-
CASSSGTLNEKLFF
TGCGCCAGCAGCTCGGGTACACTCAATGAAAAACTGTTTTTT
>TRBJ1-2|TRBD1|TRBV5-6|-
CASSARDRGYKANYGYTF
TGTGCCAGCAGCGCCCGGGACAGGGGATACAAAGCTAACTATGGCTACACCTTC
>TRBJ2-7|-|TRBV30|-
CAWSQGGYEQYF
TGTGCCTGGAGTCAAGGGGGCTACGAGCAGTACTTC
>TRBJ2-3|-|TRBV27|-
CASGGCPDTQYF
TGTGCCAGCGGAGGATGTCCAGATACGCAGTATTTT
>TRBJ1-6|-|TRBV21-1|-
CASSGGIAVKRSYNSPLHF
TGTGCCAGCAGCGGAGGGATTGCAGTCAAGCGGTCCTATAATTCACCCCTCCACTTT
>TRBJ2-6|-|TRBV19|-
CATNSGANVLTF
TGTGCCACGAACTCTGGGGCCAACGTCCTGACTTTC
>TRBJ1-1|-|TRBV6-5|few
CASSPGGKAFF
TGTGCCAGCAGCCCGGGGGGGAAGGCTTTCTTT
>TRBJ2-2|TRBD1|TRBV7-2|-
CASNIQGPHTGELFF
TGTGCCAGCAATATACAGGGGCCTCACACCGGGGAGCTGTTTTTT
>TRBJ1-5|TRBD1|TRBV9|few
CASSPGQGAQPQHF
TGTGCCAGCAGCCCAGGACAGGGCGCTCAGCCCCAGCATTTT
>TRBJ2-1|-|TRBV7-7|-
CASSLGVSNSNEQFF
TGTGCCAGCAGCTTAGGTGTTTCTAACTCCAATGAGCAGTTCTTC
>TRBJ2-1|TRBD2|TRBV4-3|-
CASSQDPGGNEQFF
TGCGCCAGCAGCCAAGATCCGGGGGGGAATGAGCAGTTCTTC
>TRBJ1-6|-|TRBV6-1|-
CASSEPYNSPLHF
TGTGCCAGCAGTGAACCGTATAATTCACCCCTCCACTTT
>TRBJ2-7|TRBD2|TRBV7-9|few
CASSSHSGGRFEQYF
TGTGCCAGCAGCTCCCATAGCGGGGGGAGATTCGAGCAGTACTTC
>TRBJ1-5|TRBD1|TRBV28|-
CASTLGLTGVEPQHF
TGTGCCAGCACTTTGGGCTTAACAGGGGTCGAGCCCCAGCATTTT
>TRBJ1-6|TRBD1|TRBV7-2|-
CASSLTGGSGSPLHF
TGTGCCAGCAGCCTAACAGGGGGCTCAGGCTCACCCCTCCACTTT
>TRBJ2-7|TRBD2|TRBV12-5|-
CASGLQAGGTYEQYF
TGTGCTAGTGGTTTACAAGCGGGGGGAACCTACGAGCAGTACTTC
>TRBJ1-2|-|TRBV2|-
CASSGRVVYGYTF
TGTGCCAGCAGTGGCCGGGTCGTCTATGGCTACACCTTC
>TRBJ2-1|-|TRBV7-9|-
CASSLVNEQFF
TGTGCCAGCAGCTTAGTCAATGAGCAGTTCTTC
>TRBJ2-3|TRBD2|TRBV27|-
CASSLSSGGTDTQYF
TGTGCCAGCAGTTTATCTAGCGGGGGCACAGATACGCAGTATTTT
>TRBJ1-2|-|TRBV15|-
CATSVRDGRNYGYTF
TGTGCCACCAGCGTCCGGGACGGTCGTAACTATGGCTACACCTTC
>TRBJ2-5|TRBD2|TRBV6-1|-
CASSVSGGALRETQYF
TGTGCCAGCAGTGTTAGCGGGGGGGCCTTACGAGAGACCCAGTACTTC
>TRBJ2-3|TRBD1|TRBV29-1|-
CSATTGAPNTQYF
TGCAGCGCTACTACAGGGGCTCCTAATACGCAGTATTTT
>TRBJ2-6|-|TRBV9|-
CASSVPQGTGLGANVLTF
TGTGCCAGCAGCGTCCCACAAGGGACTGGGCTGGGGGCCAACGTCCTGACTTTC
>TRBJ2-2|-|TRBV11-1|-
CASSPGPNTGELFF
TGTGCCAGCAGCCCAGGACCGAACACCGGGGAGCTGTTTTTT
>TRBJ1-1|-|TRBV4-3|-
CASSHRGATEAFF
TGCGCCAGCAGCCATAGAGGGGCGACTGAAGCTTTCTTT
>TRBJ1-6|TRBD1|TRBV7-6|-
CASSQDRANSPLHF
TGTGCCAGCAGCCAGGACAGGGCCAATTCACCCCTCCACTTT
>TRBJ1-6|TRBD1|TRBV4-2|-
CASSLPTGVNSPLHF
TGTGCCAGCAGCTTGCCCACAGGGGTCAATTCACCCCTCCACTTT
>TRBJ2-7|-|TRBV4-3|once
CASSPTAGFYEQYF
TGCGCCAGCAGCCCTACGGCGGGATTCTACGAGCAGTACTTC
>TRBJ2-2|TRBD1|TRBV5-1|-
CASSRDSTGELFF
TGCGCCAGCAGCAGGGACAGCACCGGGGAGCTGTTTTTT
>TRBJ2-5|-|TRBV7-2|-
CASSLAGHRETQYF
TGTGCCAGCAGCTTAGCCGGCCACCGAGAGACCCAGTACTTC
>TRBJ1-2|-|TRBV5-1|once
CASSGLNYGYTF
TGCGCCAGCAGCGGGTTAAACTATGGCTACACCTTC
>TRBJ1-1|-|TRBV7-5|-
CARSSNRAPSNTEAFF
TGTGCCAGAAGCTCCAACAGGGCGCCCTCTAACACTGAAGCTTTCTTT
>TRBJ2-7|-|TRBV9|-
CASSVSVDTYYEQYF
TGTGCCAGCAGCGTCTCAGTTGACACCTACTACGAGCAGTACTTC
>TRBJ1-1|-|TRBV6-5|-
CASSSYIAGGSGEAFF
TGTGCCAGCAGTTCCTACATCGCGGGGGGGTCGGGTGAAGCTTTCTTT